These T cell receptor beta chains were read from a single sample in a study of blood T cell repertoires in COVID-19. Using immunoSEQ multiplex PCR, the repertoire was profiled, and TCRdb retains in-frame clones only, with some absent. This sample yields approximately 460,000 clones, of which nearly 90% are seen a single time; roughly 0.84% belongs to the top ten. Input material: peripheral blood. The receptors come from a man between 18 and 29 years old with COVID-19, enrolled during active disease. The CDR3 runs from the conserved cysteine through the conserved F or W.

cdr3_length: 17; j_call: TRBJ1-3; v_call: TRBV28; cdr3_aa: CASSTVAGQGSGNTIYF
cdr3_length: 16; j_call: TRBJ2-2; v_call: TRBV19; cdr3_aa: CASSRLAGEGTGELFF
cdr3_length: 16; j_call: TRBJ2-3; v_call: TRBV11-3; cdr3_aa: CASSASGRAVVDTQYF
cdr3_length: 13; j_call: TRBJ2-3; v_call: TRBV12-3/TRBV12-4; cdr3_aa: CASSLGLTDTQYF
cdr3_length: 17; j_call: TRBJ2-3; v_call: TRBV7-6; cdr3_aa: CASSLVFSGTLLDTQYF
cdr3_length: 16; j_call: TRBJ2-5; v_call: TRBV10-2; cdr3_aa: CASSEGPQASQETQYF
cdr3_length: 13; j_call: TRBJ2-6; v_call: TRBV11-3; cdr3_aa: CASSLPAGSVLTF
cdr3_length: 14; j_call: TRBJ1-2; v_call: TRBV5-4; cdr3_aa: CASSSYRGNYGYTF
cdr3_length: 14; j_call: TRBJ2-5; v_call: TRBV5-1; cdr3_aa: CASSLGGPRETQYF
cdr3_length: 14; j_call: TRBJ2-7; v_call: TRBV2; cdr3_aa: CASKAGLTTYEQYF
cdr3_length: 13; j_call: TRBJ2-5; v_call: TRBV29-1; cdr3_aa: CSVTTGGQETQYF
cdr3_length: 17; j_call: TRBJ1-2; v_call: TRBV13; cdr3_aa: CASSSFGTGSRRYGYTF
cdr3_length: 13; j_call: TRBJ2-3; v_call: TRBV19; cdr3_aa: CASSKQLADTQYF
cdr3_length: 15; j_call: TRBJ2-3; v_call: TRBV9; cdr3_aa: CASSVSGGNTDTQYF
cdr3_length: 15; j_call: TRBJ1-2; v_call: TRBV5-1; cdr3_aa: CASSLAPGTGNGYTF
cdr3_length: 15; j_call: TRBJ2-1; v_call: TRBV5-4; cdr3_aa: CASSGVTNQNNEQFF
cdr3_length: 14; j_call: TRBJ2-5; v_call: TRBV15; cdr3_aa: CATSGLAGGETQYF
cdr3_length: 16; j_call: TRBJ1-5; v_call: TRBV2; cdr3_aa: CASALGGGGSNQPQHF
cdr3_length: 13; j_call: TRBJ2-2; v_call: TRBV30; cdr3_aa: CAWSVRATGELFF
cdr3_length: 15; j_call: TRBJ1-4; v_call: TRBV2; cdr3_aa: CASSVEGQGNEKLFF
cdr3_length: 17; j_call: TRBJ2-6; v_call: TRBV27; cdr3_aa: CASSSKWGVSGANVLTF
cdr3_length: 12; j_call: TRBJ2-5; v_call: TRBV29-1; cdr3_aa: CSFPDYQETQYF
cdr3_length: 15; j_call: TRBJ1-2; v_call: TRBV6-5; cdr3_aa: CASSYRGTDGYGYTF
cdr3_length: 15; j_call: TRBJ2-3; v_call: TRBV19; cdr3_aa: CASSIPGGSTDTQYF
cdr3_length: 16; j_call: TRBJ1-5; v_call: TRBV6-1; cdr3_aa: CASSVRTGLSNQPQHF
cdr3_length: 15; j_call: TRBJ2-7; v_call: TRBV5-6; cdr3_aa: CASSLGPDSSYEQYF
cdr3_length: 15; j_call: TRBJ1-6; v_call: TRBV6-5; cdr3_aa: CASTPGQEHNSPLHF
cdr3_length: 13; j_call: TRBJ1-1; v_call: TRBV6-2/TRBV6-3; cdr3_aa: CASSPNRGTEAFF
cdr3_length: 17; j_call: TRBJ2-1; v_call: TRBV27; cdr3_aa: CASSLFSGTGDYNEQFF
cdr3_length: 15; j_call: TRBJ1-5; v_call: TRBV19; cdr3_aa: CASSTDRGGNQPQHF
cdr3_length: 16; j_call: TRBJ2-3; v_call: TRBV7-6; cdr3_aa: CASSTPSGGEGDTQYF
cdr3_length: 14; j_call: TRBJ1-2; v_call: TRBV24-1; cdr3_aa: CATSEPGQDYGYTF
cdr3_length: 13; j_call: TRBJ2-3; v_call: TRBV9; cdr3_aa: CASSVQEVDTQYF
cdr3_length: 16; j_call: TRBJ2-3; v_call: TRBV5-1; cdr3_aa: CASSLGGGSSTDTQYF
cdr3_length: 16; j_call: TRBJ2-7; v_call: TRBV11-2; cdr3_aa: CASSAGQGGTSYEQYF
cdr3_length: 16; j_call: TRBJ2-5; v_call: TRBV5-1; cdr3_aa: CASSLGSGNSQETQYF